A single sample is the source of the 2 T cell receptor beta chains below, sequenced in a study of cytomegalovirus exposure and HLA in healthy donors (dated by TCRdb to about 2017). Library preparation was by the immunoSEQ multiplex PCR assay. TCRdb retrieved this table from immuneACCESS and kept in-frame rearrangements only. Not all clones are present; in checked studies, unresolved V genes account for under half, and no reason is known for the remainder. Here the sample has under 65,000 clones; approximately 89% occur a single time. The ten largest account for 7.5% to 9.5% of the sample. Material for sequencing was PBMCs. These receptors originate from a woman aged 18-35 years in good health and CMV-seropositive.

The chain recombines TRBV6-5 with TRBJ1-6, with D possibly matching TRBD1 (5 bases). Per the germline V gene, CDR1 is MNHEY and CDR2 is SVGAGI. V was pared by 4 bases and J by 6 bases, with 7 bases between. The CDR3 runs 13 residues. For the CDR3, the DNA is TGTGCCAGCAGTTGGGGGGGTAATTCACCCCTCCACTTT. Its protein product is CASSWGGNSPLHF.

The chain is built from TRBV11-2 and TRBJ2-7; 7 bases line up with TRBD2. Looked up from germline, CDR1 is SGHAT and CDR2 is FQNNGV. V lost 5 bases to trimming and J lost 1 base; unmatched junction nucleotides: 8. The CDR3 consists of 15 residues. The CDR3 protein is CASSPLRAGSYEQYF. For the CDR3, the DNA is TGTGCCAGCAGCCCCCTTCGAGCGGGGTCCTACGAGCAGTACTTC.